A selection of T cell receptor beta chains follows, all from one sample in a study of T cells in Graves' hyperthyroidism and ophthalmopathy. MiXCR was run by TCRdb on the multiplex PCR reads, yielding one entry per CDR3 protein. This table has 350,000 to 500,000 distinct CDR3 sequences, approximately 13% appearing once. Material: blood. All receptors derive from a woman under 30 with Graves' hyperthyroidism. CDR3s include the opening cysteine and the closing phenylalanine or tryptophan. The D gene is left open where the match is weak. Clone size is not always given. Where it is, it says once, few, many or a class for expanded clones.

V gene	J gene	clone size	D gene	CDR3 DNA	CDR3 protein
TRBV6-2/TRBV6-3	TRBJ2-1	few	TRBD1	TGTGCCAGCAGAGAACTCGGGACAGGGGGCTTCAATGAGCAGTTCTTC	CASRELGTGGFNEQFF
TRBV4-2	TRBJ1-2	NA	NA	TGTGCCAGCAGCCAGGTCTCCGGGGGCGGGGAAGCTAACTATGGCTACACCTTC	CASSQVSGGGEANYGYTF
TRBV7-7	TRBJ2-1	many	TRBD1	TGTGCTAGCAGTCGGACCGGGACAGGAGTCGATGAGCAGTTCTTC	CASSRTGTGVDEQFF
TRBV4-1	TRBJ2-3	few	NA	TGCGCCAGCAGCCAAACGGGAGTCGGGGCAGATACGCAGTATTTT	CASSQTGVGADTQYF
TRBV10-2	TRBJ2-7	many	NA	TGCGCCAGCAGTAACGGAGGTTACGAGCAGTACTTC	CASSNGGYEQYF
TRBV15	TRBJ1-3	NA	NA	TGTGCCACCAGCAGAGATCGTACGGGACACAACACCATATATTTT	CATSRDRTGHNTIYF
TRBV6-2/TRBV6-3	TRBJ2-5	once	NA	TGTGCCAGCAGTTGGGGGCTCGGCGACAAGACCCAGTACTTC	CASSWGLGDKTQYF
TRBV20-1	TRBJ2-1	many	NA	TGCAGTGCTAGACTCGTCAATGAGCAGTTCTTC	CSARLVNEQFF
TRBV10-2	TRBJ2-1	NA	NA	TGCGCCAGCAGTGTCCGGACGGCGTCCTACAATGAGCAGTTCTTC	CASSVRTASYNEQFF
TRBV28	TRBJ2-2	many	NA	TGTGCCAGCCTGACCACGGGACCCGGGGAGCTGTTTTTT	CASLTTGPGELFF
TRBV6-1	TRBJ2-3	few	TRBD2	TGTGCCACCCACTCTAGCGGGAGGTTAGATACGCAGTATTTT	CATHSSGRLDTQYF
TRBV30	TRBJ1-3	many	NA	TGTGCCTGGAGTGTTCAGTCAGGTGGAAACACCATATATTTT	CAWSVQSGGNTIYF
TRBV28	TRBJ2-7	few	NA	TGTGCCAGCAGCTTACTCGGGGCGGGAGAGCAGTACTTC	CASSLLGAGEQYF
TRBV19	TRBJ2-1	NA	TRBD2	TGTGCCACCTTACGGACTAGCGGGAGGGTGGATGAGCAGTTCTTC	CATLRTSGRVDEQFF
TRBV7-2	TRBJ1-1	NA	TRBD1	TGTGCCAGCAGCTCCCACAGGGGCCCCAACACTGAAGCTTTCTTT	CASSSHRGPNTEAFF
TRBV28	TRBJ1-1	many	NA	TGTGCCAGCAGTTTATTAGCCCAGAACACTGAAGCTTTCTTT	CASSLLAQNTEAFF
TRBV12-5	TRBJ1-1	NA	TRBD1	TGTGCTAGTGGTTTGGCCACAGGGGCGGGGAAAGACACTGAAGCTTTCTTT	CASGLATGAGKDTEAFF
TRBV5-1	TRBJ2-6	few	TRBD1	TGCGCCAGCAGCTCGGGACAGGGTATTGGGGCCAACGTCCTGACTTTC	CASSSGQGIGANVLTF
TRBV6-5	TRBJ2-6	many	NA	TGTGCCAGCAGTTACTCGGTTATCGACCGGATCACCTCTGGGGCCAACGTCCTGACTTTC	CASSYSVIDRITSGANVLTF
TRBV19	TRBJ2-2	few	TRBD2	TGTGCCACCCTAGCGGGAACTGGGGCCGGGGAGCTGTTTTTT	CATLAGTGAGELFF
TRBV5-1	TRBJ1-2	many	NA	TGCGCCAGCAGCCCGGACGGCTCAAACTATGGCTACACCTTC	CASSPDGSNYGYTF
TRBV4-1	TRBJ2-1	NA	TRBD2	TGCGCCAGCAGAACCCTAAGCGGGGCCTTATACAATGAGCAGTTCTTC	CASRTLSGALYNEQFF
TRBV5-1	TRBJ1-3	few	TRBD1	TGCGCCAGCAGCTACAGGGGCGACACCATATATTTT	CASSYRGDTIYF
TRBV5-1	TRBJ1-2	NA	NA	TGCGCCAGCAACTCCGACAGCGTTAATAACTATGGCTACACCTTC	CASNSDSVNNYGYTF
TRBV2	TRBJ2-7	NA	TRBD2	TGTGCCAGCAGTCGAAGACTAGCGGGAGGCGAGCAGTACTTC	CASSRRLAGGEQYF
TRBV20-1	TRBJ1-1	many	NA	TGCAGTGCTAGCCCGACAAACCGCCACACTGAAGCTTTCTTT	CSASPTNRHTEAFF
TRBV20-1	TRBJ1-3	many	NA	TGCAGTGCCCCCATTCAGGACTCTGGAAACACCATATATTTT	CSAPIQDSGNTIYF
TRBV6-1	TRBJ2-1	NA	TRBD2	TGTGCCAGCAGAGAGACTAGCGGGGCCTACAATGAGCAGTTCTTC	CASRETSGAYNEQFF
TRBV12-3/TRBV12-4	TRBJ1-1	NA	TRBD1	TGTGCCAGCAGTGCCCCCCCGGGACAGGTGTTTAAGACTGAAGCTTTCTTT	CASSAPPGQVFKTEAFF
TRBV28	TRBJ1-6	NA	NA	TGTGCCAGCACCCTCTACAGAAATCCCAATTCACCCCCCCACTTT	CASTLYRNPNSPPHF
TRBV28	TRBJ2-1	many	NA	TGTGCCAGCAGTCCACTCGATAATGAGCAGTTCTTC	CASSPLDNEQFF
TRBV5-8	TRBJ1-5	many	TRBD1	TGTGCCAGCACCTTTGGACAGGGAGGCAATCAGCCCCAGCATTTT	CASTFGQGGNQPQHF
TRBV12-3/TRBV12-4	TRBJ1-2	many	NA	TGTGCCAGCAGACTAACAGGGCTAGTGAGCTATGGCTACACCTTC	CASRLTGLVSYGYTF
TRBV7-2	TRBJ2-5	NA	NA	TGTGCCAGCAGAGGGCGGGGCAGGTTGACCCAGTACTTC	CASRGRGRLTQYF
TRBV19	TRBJ1-5	NA	NA	TGTGCCAGTAGTATTGGGGGAGAGGGTTGGCAGCCCCAGCATTTT	CASSIGGEGWQPQHF
TRBV14	TRBJ2-5	NA	TRBD2	TGTGCCAGCAGCCAAGAGCCGGGACTAAGAGAGACCCAGTACTTC	CASSQEPGLRETQYF
TRBV2	TRBJ1-2	many	NA	TGTGCCAGCAGTGAGCCCCGGGACTCGTGGGACTATGGCTACACCTTC	CASSEPRDSWDYGYTF
TRBV29-1	TRBJ1-3	few	NA	TGCAGCGTTGAAGATCGAGGGGCGGGAAACACCATATATTTT	CSVEDRGAGNTIYF
TRBV27	TRBJ2-7	many	TRBD1	TGTGCCAGCAGTTCGTCGGACAGGGGGGAAGAGCAGTACTTC	CASSSSDRGEEQYF
TRBV12-3/TRBV12-4	TRBJ2-3	many	NA	TGTGCCAGCGGTCGACAGAGCACAGATACGCAGTATTTT	CASGRQSTDTQYF
TRBV5-5	TRBJ2-1	few	TRBD2	TGTGCCAGCAGCCCTCTCCTAGCGGTCCTAGGGAATGAGCAGTTCTTC	CASSPLLAVLGNEQFF
TRBV6-6	TRBJ1-3	many	NA	TGTGCCAGCAGTTACCGCCGGGACAACGTTTTCGGAAACACCATATATTTT	CASSYRRDNVFGNTIYF
TRBV19	TRBJ2-1	once	NA	TGTGCCAGTAGTCTCCATCCCAGCCGCAATGAGCAGTTCTTC	CASSLHPSRNEQFF
TRBV29-1	TRBJ2-7	many	TRBD1	TGCAGCGTTGACGCAGGGGGCTCCTACGAGCAGTACTTC	CSVDAGGSYEQYF
TRBV5-1	TRBJ2-1	few	TRBD2	TGCGCCAGCAGCCCGGGGACTAGCGGGAGGATTTTGAGCTCCTACAATGAGCAGTTCTTC	CASSPGTSGRILSSYNEQFF